These T cell receptor beta chains were read from a single sample in a study of cytomegalovirus exposure and HLA in healthy donors. This table comes from immunoSEQ multiplex PCR, and its TCRdb copy is limited to in-frame clones, with some not included. This listing includes just over 200,000 clones. The sequenced material came from PBMCs. Source of these receptors: a girl aged 2-15 years in good health and CMV-seropositive. Both conserved end residues are part of each CDR3. D genes are given only for firm matches. Only some rows state a clone size, as once, few, many or a class for expanded clones.

j_call cdr3_length d_call v_call clone_size cdr3_nt cdr3_aa
TRBJ1-2 13 TRBD1 TRBV10-3 . TGTGCCATCAGTGAGGGACAGGGTCCTGGCTACACCTTC CAISEGQGPGYTF
TRBJ2-1 19 TRBD2 TRBV12-5 . TGTGCTAGTGGCAACCCCAGGGGACTAGCGGGGAGCTCCTACAATGAGCAGTTCTTC CASGNPRGLAGSSYNEQFF
TRBJ2-6 17 TRBD2 TRBV10-1 medium-sized TGCGCCAGCAGTGGGTTAGCGGGGCCCTCTGGGGCCAACGTCCTGACTTTC CASSGLAGPSGANVLTF
TRBJ1-5 19 TRBD1 TRBV27 . TGTGCCAGCAGCTTTACCGAGCCAAAGGGGGCGCGTCGCAATCAGCCCCAGCATTTT CASSFTEPKGARRNQPQHF
TRBJ2-7 13 TRBD1 TRBV27 . TGTGCCAGCACCGGACAGGCCCCCTACGAGCAGTACTTC CASTGQAPYEQYF
TRBJ2-7 12 TRBD1 TRBV29-1 . TGCAGCGCCGGGACAGGGGACTACGAGCAGTACTTC CSAGTGDYEQYF
TRBJ1-4 13 TRBD1 TRBV29-1 . TGCAGCGCCCGAACAGGGGCTGGTGAAAAACTGTTTTTT CSARTGAGEKLFF
TRBJ1-2 16 TRBD1 TRBV28 . TGTGCCAGCAGGTATTCTGGACAGGGGAGGGAGTACGGCTACACCTTC CASRYSGQGREYGYTF
TRBJ2-3 18 . TRBV25-1 . TGTGCCAGCAGTGAGTTTGGAACGCAGGGGCTATATTCAGATACGCAGTATTTT CASSEFGTQGLYSDTQYF
TRBJ2-7 13 . TRBV7-2 . TGTGCCAGCAGCTTGGGACTGACGGGCGAGCAGTACTTC CASSLGLTGEQYF
TRBJ1-5 14 . TRBV28 . TGTGCCAGCAGTTTATTTCGGGGGAATCAGCCCCAGCATTTT CASSLFRGNQPQHF
TRBJ2-7 15 TRBD1 TRBV4-1 . TGCGCCAGCAGCCAAGATCTGGACAGGGGGTACGAGCAGTACTTC CASSQDLDRGYEQYF
TRBJ2-7 13 TRBD2 TRBV6-5 . TGTGCCAGCAGTCGGGACTACGTCTACGAGCAGTACTTC CASSRDYVYEQYF
TRBJ2-5 16 TRBD1 TRBV28 . TGTGCCAGCAGTTCCCTGGGGACAGGGACGAGGGAGACCCAGTACTTC CASSSLGTGTRETQYF
TRBJ1-2 16 TRBD1 TRBV28 . TGTGCCAGCAGTCTAGGACAGGCCCTCTCTAACTATGGCTACACCTTC CASSLGQALSNYGYTF
TRBJ1-1 15 . TRBV14 . TGTGCCAGCAGCCAAGATTTAGGGGCAGGGACTGAAGCTTTCTTT CASSQDLGAGTEAFF
TRBJ1-5 14 TRBD1 TRBV30 . TGTGCCTGGAGTATGGGGACAGGGGGCCAGTCCCAGCATTTT CAWSMGTGGQSQHF
TRBJ1-1 15 . TRBV5-1 . TGCGCCAGCAGCGGACAGAGCCCACTGAACACTGAAGCTTTCTTT CASSGQSPLNTEAFF
TRBJ2-1 17 . TRBV5-1 . TGCGCCAGCAGCTTGACGGTGTTAGGGAGTCGCGGCAATGAGCAGTTCTTC CASSLTVLGSRGNEQFF
TRBJ2-6 20 . TRBV2 . TGTGCCAGCAGTCCGGCGGGGACGTCGGGGATATCCGGTGGGGCCAACGTCCTGACTTTC CASSPAGTSGISGGANVLTF
TRBJ2-3 17 . TRBV5-8 . TGTGCCAGCAGCTTTTTGTCAATGGCGCGGAGCACAGATACGCAGTATTTT CASSFLSMARSTDTQYF
TRBJ2-7 15 TRBD1 TRBV28 . TGTGCCAGCAGCCCTACAGGGGTCGGATCCTACGAGCAGTACTTC CASSPTGVGSYEQYF
TRBJ2-7 15 TRBD1 TRBV27 . TGTGCCAGCAGTTTTGCGGGACAGGGACACTACGAGCAGTACTTC CASSFAGQGHYEQYF
TRBJ2-2 16 . TRBV25-1 . TGTGCCAGCAGTGAATCTCGGCAGGGCAACACCGGGGAGCTGTTTTTT CASSESRQGNTGELFF
TRBJ2-3 19 TRBD2 TRBV12-5 . TGTGCTAGTGGTTTGGCAACAAAGACTAGCGGGATGAGCACAGATACGCAGTATTTT CASGLATKTSGMSTDTQYF
TRBJ1-2 14 . TRBV5-1 . TGCGCCAGCAGCTTGGGCGGGGAAACCAGTGGCTACACCTTC CASSLGGETSGYTF
TRBJ2-7 15 TRBD2 TRBV6-4 . TGTGCCAGCAGTGCGTCTGGCGGGAGCGGAGACGAGCAGTACTTC CASSASGGSGDEQYF
TRBJ1-2 14 . TRBV5-1 . TGCGCCAGCAGCTTTGAGGGATTGGACTATGGCTACACCTTC CASSFEGLDYGYTF
TRBJ2-3 18 TRBD2 TRBV5-6 . TGTGCCAGCAGCCCCGGGACTAGCGGAAGGGGCCGCACAGATACGCAGTATTTT CASSPGTSGRGRTDTQYF
TRBJ1-2 14 TRBD1 TRBV29-1 . TGCAGCGTTCCCTTTGGGACAGGGGAGCTCGGCTACACCTTC CSVPFGTGELGYTF
TRBJ2-7 11 . TRBV20-1 . TGCAGTGCTAGGGGGGGAGGCGAGCAGTACTTC CSARGGGEQYF
TRBJ2-3 15 TRBD2 TRBV11-2 . TGTGCCAGCAGCTTAGCCGGGAGGGCCATAGATACGCAGTATTTT CASSLAGRAIDTQYF
TRBJ2-5 16 . TRBV28 . TGTGCCAGCAGTTTAGCCAGGGCATCGGGGGAGGAGACCCAGTACTTC CASSLARASGEETQYF
TRBJ2-7 16 . TRBV18 . TGTGCCAGCTCACCGGCGCCTACAGTAGACTCCTACGAGCAGTACTTC CASSPAPTVDSYEQYF
TRBJ1-1 16 . TRBV27 . TGTGCCAGCAGTAAACCCGAGACTGCTGGGAACACTGAAGCTTTCTTT CASSKPETAGNTEAFF
TRBJ2-7 15 . TRBV5-1 . TGCGCCAGCAGCTTTGGCCCGGGAGAACTCTACGAGCAGTACTTC CASSFGPGELYEQYF
TRBJ2-3 13 TRBD1 TRBV7-9 . TGTGCCAGCATGCAGGGGGCGTCAGATACGCAGTATTTT CASMQGASDTQYF
TRBJ1-5 16 TRBD1 TRBV4-1 . TGCGCCAGCAGCCAGCGACAGGGAATGGACAATCAGCCCCAGCATTTT CASSQRQGMDNQPQHF
TRBJ2-7 16 . TRBV4-1 . TGCGCCAGCAGCCAAGATGGCCCTTATAGCGCCGGCGAGCAGTACTTC CASSQDGPYSAGEQYF
TRBJ2-7 12 . TRBV7-9 . TGTGCCAGCAGCTTAAAGTCTTACGAGCAGTACTTC CASSLKSYEQYF
TRBJ1-5 14 TRBD1 TRBV2 . TGTGCCAGCAGTGCGGGACAGTTCAATCAGCCCCAGCATTTT CASSAGQFNQPQHF
TRBJ1-5 13 TRBD1 TRBV2 . TGTGCCAGCAGTGTGGACAGGGTACAGCCCCAGCATTTT CASSVDRVQPQHF
TRBJ2-5 13 . TRBV5-1 . TGCGCCAGCAGCTTATCAGGTTTGGAGACCCAGTACTTC CASSLSGLETQYF
TRBJ2-7 16 TRBD2 TRBV6-1 . TGTGCCAGCAGTGGACTAGCGGGAGTCTCTCCCTACGAGCAGTACTTC CASSGLAGVSPYEQYF
TRBJ2-1 15 . TRBV21-1 . TGTGCCAGCAGCATCCCCCCCGGGACAATCAATGAGCAGTTCTTC CASSIPPGTINEQFF
TRBJ2-3 17 TRBD2 TRBV7-3 . TGTGCCAGCAGCTTACCCAAACTAGCGGGAGAGGGAGATACGCAGTATTTT CASSLPKLAGEGDTQYF
TRBJ2-2 13 . TRBV19 . TGTGCCAGTGGCGGGGGCTACACCGGGGAGCTGTTTTTT CASGGGYTGELFF
TRBJ1-3 17 TRBD1 TRBV7-9 . TGTGCCAGCAGCCCCTATGGGGGGACAGGCTCTGGAAACACCATATATTTT CASSPYGGTGSGNTIYF
TRBJ1-6 14 TRBD1 TRBV6-5 . TGTGCCAGCGGACCGGGACAGGGAAGATCACCCCTCCACTTT CASGPGQGRSPLHF
TRBJ2-2 17 . TRBV9 . TGTGCCAGCAGCGTAGGGGGCACCCCGGCGAACACCGGGGAGCTGTTTTTT CASSVGGTPANTGELFF
TRBJ2-7 16 . TRBV28 . TGTGCCAGCAGTTCTCTCACAGAAGCCTTCGCCTACGAGCAGTACTTC CASSSLTEAFAYEQYF